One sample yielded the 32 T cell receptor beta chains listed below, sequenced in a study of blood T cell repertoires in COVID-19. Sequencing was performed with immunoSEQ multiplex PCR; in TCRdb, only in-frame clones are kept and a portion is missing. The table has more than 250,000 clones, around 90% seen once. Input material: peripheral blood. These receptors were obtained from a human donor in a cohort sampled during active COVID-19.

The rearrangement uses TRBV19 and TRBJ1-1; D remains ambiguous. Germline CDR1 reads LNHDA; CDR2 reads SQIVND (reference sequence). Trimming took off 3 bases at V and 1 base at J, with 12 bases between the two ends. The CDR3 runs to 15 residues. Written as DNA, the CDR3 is TGTGCCAGTAGTATGCGGGAGATCGCGAACACTGAAGCTTTCTTT. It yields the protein CASSMREIANTEAFF.

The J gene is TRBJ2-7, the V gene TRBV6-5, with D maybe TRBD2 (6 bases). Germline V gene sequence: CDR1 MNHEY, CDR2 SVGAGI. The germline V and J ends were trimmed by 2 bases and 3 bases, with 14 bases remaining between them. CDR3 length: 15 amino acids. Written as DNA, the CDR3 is TGTGCCAGCAGTTACGCCCGGGAGCCGCACTACGAGCAGTACTTC. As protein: CASSYAREPHYEQYF.

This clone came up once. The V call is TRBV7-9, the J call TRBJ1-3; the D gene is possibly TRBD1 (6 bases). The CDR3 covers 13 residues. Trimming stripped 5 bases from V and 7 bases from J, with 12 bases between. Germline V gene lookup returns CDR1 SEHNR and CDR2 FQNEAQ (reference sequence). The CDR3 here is CASSPPGDNTIYF. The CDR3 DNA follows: TGTGCCAGCAGCCCCCCAGGGGACAACACCATATATTTT.

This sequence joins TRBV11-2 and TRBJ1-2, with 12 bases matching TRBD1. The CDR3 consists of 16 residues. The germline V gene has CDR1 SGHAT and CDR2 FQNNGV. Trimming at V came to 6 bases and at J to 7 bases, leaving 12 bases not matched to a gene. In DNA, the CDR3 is TGTGCCAGCAGTCCCTTCACCGGGACAGGGGGCGTTGGCTACACCTTC. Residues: CASSPFTGTGGVGYTF.

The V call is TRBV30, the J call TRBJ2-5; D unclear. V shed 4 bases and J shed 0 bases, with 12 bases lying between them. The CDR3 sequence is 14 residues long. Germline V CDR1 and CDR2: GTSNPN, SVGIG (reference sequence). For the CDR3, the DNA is TGTGCCTGGACAGTTTTATCAGACCAAGAGACCCAGTACTTC. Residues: CAWTVLSDQETQYF.

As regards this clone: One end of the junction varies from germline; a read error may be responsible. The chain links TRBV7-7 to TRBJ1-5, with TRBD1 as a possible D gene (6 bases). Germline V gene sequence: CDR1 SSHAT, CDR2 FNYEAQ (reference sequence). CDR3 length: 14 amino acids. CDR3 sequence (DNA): TGTGCTAGCAGCTTAGAACAGGGCGATCAGCCCCAGCATTTT. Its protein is CASSLEQGDQPQHF.

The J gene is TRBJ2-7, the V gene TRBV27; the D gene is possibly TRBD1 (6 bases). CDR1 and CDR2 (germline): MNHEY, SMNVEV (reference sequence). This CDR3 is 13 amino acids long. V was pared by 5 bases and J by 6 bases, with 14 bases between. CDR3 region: CASSTHRAGEQYF. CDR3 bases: TGTGCCAGCAGTACCCACAGGGCGGGCGAGCAGTACTTC.

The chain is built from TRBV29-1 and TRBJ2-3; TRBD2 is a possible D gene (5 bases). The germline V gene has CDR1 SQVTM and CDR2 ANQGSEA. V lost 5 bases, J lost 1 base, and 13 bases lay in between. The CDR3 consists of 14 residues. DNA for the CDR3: TGCAGCGTTCAGAGGACTTCAGGCACAGATACGCAGTATTTT. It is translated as CSVQRTSGTDTQYF.

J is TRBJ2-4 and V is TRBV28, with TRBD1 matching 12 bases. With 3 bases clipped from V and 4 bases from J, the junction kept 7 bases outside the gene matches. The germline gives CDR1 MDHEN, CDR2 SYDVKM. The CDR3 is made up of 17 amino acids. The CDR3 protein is CASSFLPGQGAKNIQYF. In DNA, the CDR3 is TGTGCCAGCAGTTTCTTACCGGGACAGGGGGCGAAAAACATTCAGTACTTC.

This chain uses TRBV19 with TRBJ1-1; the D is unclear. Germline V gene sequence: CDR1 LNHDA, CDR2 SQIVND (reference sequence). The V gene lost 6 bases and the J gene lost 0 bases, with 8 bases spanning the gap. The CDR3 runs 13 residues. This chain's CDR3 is CASRPTVNTEAFF. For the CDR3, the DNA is TGTGCCAGTAGACCGACTGTGAACACTGAAGCTTTCTTT.

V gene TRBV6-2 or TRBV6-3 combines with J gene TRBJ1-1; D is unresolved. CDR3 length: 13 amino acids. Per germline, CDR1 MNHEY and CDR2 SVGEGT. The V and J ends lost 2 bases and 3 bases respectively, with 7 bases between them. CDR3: CASSYRGYTEAFF. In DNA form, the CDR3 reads TGTGCCAGCAGTTACCGGGGATACACTGAAGCTTTCTTT.

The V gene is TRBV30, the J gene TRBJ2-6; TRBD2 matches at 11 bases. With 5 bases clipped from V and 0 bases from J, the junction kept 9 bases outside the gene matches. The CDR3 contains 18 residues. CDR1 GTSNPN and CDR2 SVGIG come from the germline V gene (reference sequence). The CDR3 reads CAWGTGTSGFSGANVLTF. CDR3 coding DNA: TGTGCCTGGGGTACCGGGACTAGCGGATTCTCTGGGGCCAACGTCCTGACTTTC.

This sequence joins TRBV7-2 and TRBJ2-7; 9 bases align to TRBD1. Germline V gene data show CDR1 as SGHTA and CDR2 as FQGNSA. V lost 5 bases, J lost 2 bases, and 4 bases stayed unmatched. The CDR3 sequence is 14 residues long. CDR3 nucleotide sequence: TGTGCCAGCAGCCCCCGGGACAGGGCCTACGAGCAGTACTTC. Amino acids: CASSPRDRAYEQYF.

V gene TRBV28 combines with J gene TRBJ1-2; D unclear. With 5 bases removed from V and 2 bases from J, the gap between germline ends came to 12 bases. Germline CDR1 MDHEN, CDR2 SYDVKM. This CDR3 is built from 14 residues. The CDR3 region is CASSQISRNYGYTF. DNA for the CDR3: TGTGCCAGCAGTCAGATCTCGAGGAACTATGGCTACACCTTC.

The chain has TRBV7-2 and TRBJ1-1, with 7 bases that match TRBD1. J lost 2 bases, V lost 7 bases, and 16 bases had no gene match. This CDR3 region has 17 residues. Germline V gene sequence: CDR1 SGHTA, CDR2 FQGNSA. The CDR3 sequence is CASNSQGGLITNTEAFF. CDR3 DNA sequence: TGTGCCAGCAACTCCCAGGGGGGTCTTATAACAAACACTGAAGCTTTCTTT.

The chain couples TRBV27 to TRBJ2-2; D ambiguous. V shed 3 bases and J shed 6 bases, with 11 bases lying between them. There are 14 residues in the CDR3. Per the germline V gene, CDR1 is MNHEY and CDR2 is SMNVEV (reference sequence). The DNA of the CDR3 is TGTGCCAGCAGTTTGCGCCGTGGTGCCGGGGAGCTGTTTTTT. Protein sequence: CASSLRRGAGELFF.

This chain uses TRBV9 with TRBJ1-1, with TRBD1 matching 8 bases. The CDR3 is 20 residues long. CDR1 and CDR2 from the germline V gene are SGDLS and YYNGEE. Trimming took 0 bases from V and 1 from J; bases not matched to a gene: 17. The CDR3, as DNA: TGTGCCAGCAGCGTAGCCCCCGGTACAGGGGGGGGGTTCAAGAACACTGAAGCTTTCTTT. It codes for CASSVAPGTGGGFKNTEAFF.

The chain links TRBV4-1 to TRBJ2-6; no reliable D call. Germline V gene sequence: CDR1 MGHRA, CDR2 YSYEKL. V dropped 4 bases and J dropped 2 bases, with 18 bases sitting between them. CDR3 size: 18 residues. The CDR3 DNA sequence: TGCGCCAGCAGCCCTTTCTCCGTGCAGGTCACTGGGGCCAACGTCCTGACTTTC. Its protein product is CASSPFSVQVTGANVLTF.

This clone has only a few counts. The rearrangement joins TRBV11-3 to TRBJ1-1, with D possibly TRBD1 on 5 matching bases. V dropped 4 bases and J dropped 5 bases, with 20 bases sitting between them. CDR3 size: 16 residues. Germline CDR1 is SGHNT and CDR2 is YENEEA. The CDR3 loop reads CASSSGAGRGGTEAFF. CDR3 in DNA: TGTGCCAGCAGCTCCGGTGCGGGCCGCGGGGGAACTGAAGCTTTCTTT. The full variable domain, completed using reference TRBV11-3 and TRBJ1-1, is EAGVVQSPRYKIIEKKQPVAFWCNPISGHNTLYWYLQNLGQGPELLIRYENEEAVDDSQLPKDRFSAERLKGVDSTLKIQPAELGDSAVYLCASSSGAGRGGTEAFFGQGTRLTVV.

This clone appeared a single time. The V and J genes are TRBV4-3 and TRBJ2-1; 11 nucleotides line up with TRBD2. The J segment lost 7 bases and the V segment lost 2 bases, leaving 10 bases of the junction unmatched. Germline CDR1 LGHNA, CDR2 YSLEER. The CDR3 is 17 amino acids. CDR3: CASSQSLRLAGRNEQFF. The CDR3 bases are TGCGCCAGCAGCCAATCCCTTCGACTAGCGGGAAGGAATGAGCAGTTCTTC.

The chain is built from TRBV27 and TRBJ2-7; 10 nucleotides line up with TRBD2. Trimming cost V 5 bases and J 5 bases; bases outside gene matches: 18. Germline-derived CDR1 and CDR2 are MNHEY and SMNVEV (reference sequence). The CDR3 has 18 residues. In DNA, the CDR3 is TGTGCCAGCAGTCTAGGGGGACTAGCGACCAACGAGTTGCACGAGCAGTACTTC. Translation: CASSLGGLATNELHEQYF.

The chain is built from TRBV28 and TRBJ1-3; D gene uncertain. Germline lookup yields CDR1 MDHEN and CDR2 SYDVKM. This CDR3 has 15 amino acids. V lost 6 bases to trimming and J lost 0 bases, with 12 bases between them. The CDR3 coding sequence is TGTGCCAGCAGCAAAACGGGTTCCTCTGGAAACACCATATATTTT. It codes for CASSKTGSSGNTIYF.

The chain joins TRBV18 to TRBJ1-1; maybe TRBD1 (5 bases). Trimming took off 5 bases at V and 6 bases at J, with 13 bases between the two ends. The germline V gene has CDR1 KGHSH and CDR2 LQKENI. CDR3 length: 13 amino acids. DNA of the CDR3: TGTGCCAGCTCAGGAGGGGCGGGAGCTGAAGCTTTCTTT. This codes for CASSGGAGAEAFF. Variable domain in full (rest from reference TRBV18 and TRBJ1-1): NAGVMQNPRHLVRRRGQEARLRCSPMKGHSHVYWYRQLPEEGLKFMVYLQKENIIDESGMPKERFSAEFPKEGPSILRIQQVVRGDSAAYFCASSGGAGAEAFFGQGTRLTVV.

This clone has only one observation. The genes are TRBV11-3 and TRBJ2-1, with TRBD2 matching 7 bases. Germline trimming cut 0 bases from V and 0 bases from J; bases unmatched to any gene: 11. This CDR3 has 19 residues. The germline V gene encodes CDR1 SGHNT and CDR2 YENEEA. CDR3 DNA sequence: TGTGCCAGCAGCTTAGAAACCCGTTGGGGCGGGAGCTCCTACAATGAGCAGTTCTTC. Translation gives CASSLETRWGGSSYNEQFF.

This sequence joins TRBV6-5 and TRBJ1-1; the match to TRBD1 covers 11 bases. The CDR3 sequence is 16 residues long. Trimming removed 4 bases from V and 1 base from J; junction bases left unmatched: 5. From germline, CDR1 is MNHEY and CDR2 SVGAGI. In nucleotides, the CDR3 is TGTGCCAGCAGTTGGGACAGGGGGTTTGGGAACACTGAAGCTTTCTTT. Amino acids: CASSWDRGFGNTEAFF.

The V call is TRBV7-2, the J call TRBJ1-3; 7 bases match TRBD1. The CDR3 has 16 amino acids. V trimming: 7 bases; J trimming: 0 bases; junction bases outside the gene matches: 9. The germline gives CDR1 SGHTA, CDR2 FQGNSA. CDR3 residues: CASTPPTGLSGNTIYF. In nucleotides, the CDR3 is TGTGCCAGCACTCCTCCGACAGGGCTCTCTGGAAACACCATATATTTT.

The CDR3 coding sequence is TGTGCCAGCAGCTTGGGGAGCGGGGGTAGAAATGAGCAGTTCTTC. Protein sequence: CASSLGSGGRNEQFF. The genes are TRBV5-4 and TRBJ2-1; 8 bases map to TRBD2. This CDR3 contains 15 residues. The germline gives CDR1 SGHNT, CDR2 YYREEE (reference sequence). V was pared by 0 bases and J by 7 bases, with 6 bases of the junction left unmatched.

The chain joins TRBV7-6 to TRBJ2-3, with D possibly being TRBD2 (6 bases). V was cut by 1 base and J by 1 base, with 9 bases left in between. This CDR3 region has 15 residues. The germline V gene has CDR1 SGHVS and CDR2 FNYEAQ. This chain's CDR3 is CASSLVQRGTDTQYF. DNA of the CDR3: TGTGCCAGCAGCTTAGTCCAGCGGGGCACAGATACGCAGTATTTT.

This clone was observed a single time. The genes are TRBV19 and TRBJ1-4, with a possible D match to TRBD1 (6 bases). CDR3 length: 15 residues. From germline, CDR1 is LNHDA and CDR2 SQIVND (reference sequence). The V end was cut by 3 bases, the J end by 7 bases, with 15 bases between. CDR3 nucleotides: TGTGCCAGTAGTATCAGGGGAAGTCAGGGTGAAAAACTGTTTTTT. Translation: CASSIRGSQGEKLFF. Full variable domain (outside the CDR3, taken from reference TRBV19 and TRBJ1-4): DGGITQSPKYLFRKEGQNVTLSCEQNLNHDAMYWYRQDPGQGLRLIYYSQIVNDFQKGDIAEGYSVSREKKESFPLTVTSAQKNPTAFYLCASSIRGSQGEKLFFGSGTQLSVL.

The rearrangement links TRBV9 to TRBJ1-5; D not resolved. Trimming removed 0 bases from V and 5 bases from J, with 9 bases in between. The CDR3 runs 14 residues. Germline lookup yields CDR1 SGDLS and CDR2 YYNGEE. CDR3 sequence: CASSVDLGDQPQHF. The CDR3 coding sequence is TGTGCCAGCAGCGTAGATCTGGGCGATCAGCCCCAGCATTTT. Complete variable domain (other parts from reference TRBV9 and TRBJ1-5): DSGVTQTPKHLITATGQRVTLRCSPRSGDLSVYWYQQSLDQGLQFLIQYYNGEERAKGNILERFSAQQFPDLHSELNLSSLELGDSALYFCASSVDLGDQPQHFGDGTRLSIL.

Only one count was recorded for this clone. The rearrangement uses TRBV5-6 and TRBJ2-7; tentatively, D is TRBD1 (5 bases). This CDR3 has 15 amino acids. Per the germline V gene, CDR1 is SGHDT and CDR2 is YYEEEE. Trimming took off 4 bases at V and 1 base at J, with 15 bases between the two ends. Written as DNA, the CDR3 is TGTGCCAGCAGCAAACCGACAGCCCTTTCCTACGAGCAGTACTTC. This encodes CASSKPTALSYEQYF.

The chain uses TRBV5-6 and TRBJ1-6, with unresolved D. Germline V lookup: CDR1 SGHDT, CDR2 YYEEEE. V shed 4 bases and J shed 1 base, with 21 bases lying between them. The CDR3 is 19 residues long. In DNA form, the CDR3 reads TGTGCCAGCAGCATCGGGATCGGCCTCGGGTGGTCCTATAATTCACCCCTCCACTTT. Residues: CASSIGIGLGWSYNSPLHF.